This TCR beta chain was found in a study of blood T cell repertoires in COVID-19 (dated by TCRdb to the early 2020s). In terms of the full investigation: Collaborator samples came from the United States, Italy and Spain and covered acute and convalescent phases of COVID-19. The prospective study material was composed of cDNA or gDNA derived from T cells, B-cell-depleted T cells, or PBMCs. Subjects who had been exposed to COVID-19, were actively infected with it, or had recovered from it provided the deeply sampled blood TCRbeta repertoires that made up the dataset. The repertoires were made available in a free public database intended to serve as a resource for research on the immune response to SARS-CoV-2. Samples came from the ongoing ImmuneRACE study (first 160 participants) plus 1,254 subjects from 6 global collaborators. Sample metadata almost always included a de-identified subject ID, COVID-19 status, age in years and sex. HLA class I and class II types, where available, came from metadata supplied by the sample provider rather than from assay-based typing. On the study overall, not on this receptor specifically: The amount of clinical and demographic metadata varied by source and participant and was provided uncurated.

Each collaborating institution followed its own protocols to collect whole blood in K2EDTA tubes. For TCRbeta analysis, collaborators shipped samples in one of three forms: frozen whole blood, isolated PBMCs, or DNA extracted from either of those sample types. The germline V gene encodes CDR1 MDHEN and CDR2 SYDVKM. Trimming takes 7 bases from V and 0 bases from J, and the germline ends sit 19 bases apart. The CDR3 runs 16 residues from the cysteine to the phenylalanine. Only the CDR3 DNA stays, 48 bases, in frame from base 1. TCRbeta CDR3 regions were amplified from genomic DNA by means of the immunoSEQ Assay, a bias-controlled multiplex PCR. Turning to the authors' computational methods: Within the assay, amplification of reference gene primers was used to estimate how many nucleated cells each sample contained. Sequence reads were collapsed and filtered to measure the absolute abundance of every unique TCRbeta CDR3 rearrangement. Productive Simpson clonality was computed per sample as the square root of Simpson's diversity index over productive rearrangements. This immuneACCESS table, as held by TCRdb, lists in-frame sequences with V and J called but not all clones. Of the missing ones, under half trace to an unresolved V gene in checked studies; the others have no known cause. The DNA gave D and trimming, while V, J and clone size come from that table. Here the sample has about 260,000 clones; around 86% occur a single time. The ten top clones hold approximately 8.2% of the sample.

As for this clone: No cognate antigen has been identified for it. Within one base of it there is no much larger clone, and no base qualities were kept.

The rearranged segments are TRBV28 and TRBJ2-7, with TRBD1 tentatively as D gene (5 bases match). The sequenced sample was peripheral blood. The clonotype was recovered from a man aged 35-49 years with active or convalescent COVID-19. The CDR3: CASTSIRGMSSYEQYF. The sequenced DNA is TGTGCCAGCACCTCCATTAGGGGCATGAGCTCCTACGAGCAGTACTTC.